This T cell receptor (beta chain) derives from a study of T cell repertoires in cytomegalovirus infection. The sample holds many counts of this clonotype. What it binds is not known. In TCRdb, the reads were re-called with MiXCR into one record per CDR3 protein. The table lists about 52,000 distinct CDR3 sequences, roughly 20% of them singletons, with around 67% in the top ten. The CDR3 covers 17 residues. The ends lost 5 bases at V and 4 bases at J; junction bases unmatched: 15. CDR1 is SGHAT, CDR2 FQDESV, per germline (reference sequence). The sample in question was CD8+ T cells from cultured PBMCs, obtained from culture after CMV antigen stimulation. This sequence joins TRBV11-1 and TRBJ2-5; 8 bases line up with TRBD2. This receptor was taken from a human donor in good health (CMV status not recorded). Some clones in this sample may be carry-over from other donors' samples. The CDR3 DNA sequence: TGTGCCAGCAGCCCCCACCCCAACGGGAGGGCCCCAGAGACCCAGTACTTC. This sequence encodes CASSPHPNGRAPETQYF.